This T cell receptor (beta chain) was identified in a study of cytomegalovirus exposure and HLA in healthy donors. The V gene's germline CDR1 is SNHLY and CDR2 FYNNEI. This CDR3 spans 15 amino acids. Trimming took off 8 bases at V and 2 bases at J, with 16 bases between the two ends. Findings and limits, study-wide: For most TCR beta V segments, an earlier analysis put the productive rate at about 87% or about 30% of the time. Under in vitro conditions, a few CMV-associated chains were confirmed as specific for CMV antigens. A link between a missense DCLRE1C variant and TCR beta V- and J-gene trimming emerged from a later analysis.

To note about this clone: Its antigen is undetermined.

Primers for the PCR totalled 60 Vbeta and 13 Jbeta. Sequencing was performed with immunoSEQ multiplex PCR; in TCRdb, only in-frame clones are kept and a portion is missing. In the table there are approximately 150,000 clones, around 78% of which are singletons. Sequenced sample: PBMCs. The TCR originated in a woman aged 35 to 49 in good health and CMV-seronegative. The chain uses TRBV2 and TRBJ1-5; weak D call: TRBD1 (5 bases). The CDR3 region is CASGGRGGGNQPQHF. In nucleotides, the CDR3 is TGTGCCAGCGGGGGGAGGGGAGGAGGCAATCAGCCCCAGCATTTT.